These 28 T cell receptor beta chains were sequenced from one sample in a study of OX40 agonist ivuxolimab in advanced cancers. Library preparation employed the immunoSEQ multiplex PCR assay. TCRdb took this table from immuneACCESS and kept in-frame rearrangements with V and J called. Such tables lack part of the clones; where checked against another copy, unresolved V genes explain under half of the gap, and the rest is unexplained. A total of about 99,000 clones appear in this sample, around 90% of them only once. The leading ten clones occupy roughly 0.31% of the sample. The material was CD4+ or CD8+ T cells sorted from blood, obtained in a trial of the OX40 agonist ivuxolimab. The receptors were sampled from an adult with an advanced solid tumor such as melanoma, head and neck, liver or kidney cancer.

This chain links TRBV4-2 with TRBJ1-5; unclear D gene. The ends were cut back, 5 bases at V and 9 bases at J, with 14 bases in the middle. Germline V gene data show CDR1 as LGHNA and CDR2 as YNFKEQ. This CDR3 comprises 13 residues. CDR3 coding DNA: TGTGCCAGCAGCGATGGCGGTAAGGGGCCCCAGCATTTT. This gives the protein CASSDGGKGPQHF.

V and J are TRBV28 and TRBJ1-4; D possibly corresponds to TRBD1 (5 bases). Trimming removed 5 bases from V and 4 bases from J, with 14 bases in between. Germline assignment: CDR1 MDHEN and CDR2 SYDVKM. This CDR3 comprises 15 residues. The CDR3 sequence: CASSLPLGRNEKLFF. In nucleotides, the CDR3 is TGTGCCAGCAGTCTCCCTTTGGGGCGTAATGAAAAACTGTTTTTT.

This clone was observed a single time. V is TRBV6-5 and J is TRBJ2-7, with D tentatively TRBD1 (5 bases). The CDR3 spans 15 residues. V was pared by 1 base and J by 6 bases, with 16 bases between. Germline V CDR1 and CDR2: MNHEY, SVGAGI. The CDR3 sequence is CASSYFSTGGVEQYF. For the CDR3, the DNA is TGTGCCAGCAGTTACTTTTCCACAGGTGGGGTCGAGCAGTACTTC.

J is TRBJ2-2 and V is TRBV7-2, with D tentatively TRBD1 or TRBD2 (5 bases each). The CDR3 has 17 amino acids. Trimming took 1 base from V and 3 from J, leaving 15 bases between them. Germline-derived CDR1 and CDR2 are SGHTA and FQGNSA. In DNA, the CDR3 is TGTGCCAGCAGCTTAGTCGTGGCCGGGACGGACACCGGGGAGCTGTTTTTT. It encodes CASSLVVAGTDTGELFF.

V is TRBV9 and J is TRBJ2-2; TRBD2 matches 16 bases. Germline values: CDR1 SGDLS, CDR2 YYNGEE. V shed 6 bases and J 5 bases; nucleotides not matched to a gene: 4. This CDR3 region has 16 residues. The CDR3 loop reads CASNLGLAGGTGELFF. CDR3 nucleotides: TGTGCCAGCAACTTGGGACTAGCGGGAGGGACCGGGGAGCTGTTTTTT.

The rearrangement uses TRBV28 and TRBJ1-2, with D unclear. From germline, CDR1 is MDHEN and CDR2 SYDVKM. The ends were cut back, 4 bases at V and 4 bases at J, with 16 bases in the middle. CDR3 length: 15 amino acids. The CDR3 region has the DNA TGTGCCAGCAGTTGGCTAACAGCTCCTTCCTATGGCTACACCTTC. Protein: CASSWLTAPSYGYTF.

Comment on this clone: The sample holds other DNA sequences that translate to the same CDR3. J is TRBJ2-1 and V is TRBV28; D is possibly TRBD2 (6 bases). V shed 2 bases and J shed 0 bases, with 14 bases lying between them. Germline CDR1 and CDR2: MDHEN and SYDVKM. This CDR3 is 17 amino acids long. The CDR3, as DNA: TGTGCCAGCAGTTTAGTACTAGCAAGAACCTCCTACAATGAGCAGTTCTTC. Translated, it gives CASSLVLARTSYNEQFF.

The CDR3 sequence is CASSSRDRETQYF. CDR3 sequence (DNA): TGTGCCAGCAGCTCCCGGGACAGAGAGACCCAGTACTTC. The chain recombines TRBV11-3 with TRBJ2-5, with 7 bases matching TRBD1. The CDR3 totals 13 residues. Germline V gene sequence: CDR1 SGHNT, CDR2 YENEEA. J was trimmed by 4 bases and V by 4 bases; bases with no gene match: 3. The variable domain in full, completed from reference TRBV11-3 and TRBJ2-5, reads EAGVVQSPRYKIIEKKQPVAFWCNPISGHNTLYWYLQNLGQGPELLIRYENEEAVDDSQLPKDRFSAERLKGVDSTLKIQPAELGDSAVYLCASSSRDRETQYFGPGTRLLVL.

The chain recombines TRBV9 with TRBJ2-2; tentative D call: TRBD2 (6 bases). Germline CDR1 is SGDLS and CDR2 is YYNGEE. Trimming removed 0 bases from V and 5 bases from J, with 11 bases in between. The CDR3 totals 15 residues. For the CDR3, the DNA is TGTGCCAGCAGCGTAGTTAGCGGACATACCGGGGAGCTGTTTTTT. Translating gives CASSVVSGHTGELFF.

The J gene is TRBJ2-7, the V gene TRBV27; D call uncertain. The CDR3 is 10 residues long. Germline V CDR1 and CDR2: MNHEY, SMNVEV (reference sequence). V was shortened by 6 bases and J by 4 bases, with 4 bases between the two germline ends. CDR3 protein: CASRGYEQYF. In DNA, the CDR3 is TGTGCCAGCAGAGGGTACGAGCAGTACTTC.

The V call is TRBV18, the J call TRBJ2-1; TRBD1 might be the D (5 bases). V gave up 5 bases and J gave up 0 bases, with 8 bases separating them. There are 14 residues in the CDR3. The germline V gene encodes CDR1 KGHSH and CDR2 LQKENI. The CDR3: CASSETGSYNEQFF. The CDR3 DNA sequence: TGTGCCAGCTCAGAAACAGGCTCCTACAATGAGCAGTTCTTC.

The CDR3 DNA is TGTGCCAGCGGAGCCTTAGCGGGAAGGAACACCGGGGAGCTGTTTTTT. This codes for CASGALAGRNTGELFF. The gene calls are TRBV2 and TRBJ2-2; 8 bases map to TRBD2. The CDR3 consists of 16 residues. The V and J ends lost 8 bases and 1 base, in that order; junction bases with no gene match: 9. In germline, CDR1 is SNHLY, CDR2 FYNNEI.

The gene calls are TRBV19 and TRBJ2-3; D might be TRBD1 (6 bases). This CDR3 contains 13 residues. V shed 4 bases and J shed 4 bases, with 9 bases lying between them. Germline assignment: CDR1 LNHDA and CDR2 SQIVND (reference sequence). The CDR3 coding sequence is TGTGCCAGTAGTAGGCACAGGGCAGATACGCAGTATTTT. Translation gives CASSRHRADTQYF. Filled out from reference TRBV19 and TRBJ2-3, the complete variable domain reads DGGITQSPKYLFRKEGQNVTLSCEQNLNHDAMYWYRQDPGQGLRLIYYSQIVNDFQKGDIAEGYSVSREKKESFPLTVTSAQKNPTAFYLCASSRHRADTQYFGPGTRLTVL.

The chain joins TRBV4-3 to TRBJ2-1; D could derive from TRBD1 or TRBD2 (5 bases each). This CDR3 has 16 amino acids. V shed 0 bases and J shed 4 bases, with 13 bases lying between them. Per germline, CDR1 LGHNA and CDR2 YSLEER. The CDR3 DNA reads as TGCGCCAGCAGCCAAGAAGGGGACCCCCGATACAATGAGCAGTTCTTC. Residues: CASSQEGDPRYNEQFF.

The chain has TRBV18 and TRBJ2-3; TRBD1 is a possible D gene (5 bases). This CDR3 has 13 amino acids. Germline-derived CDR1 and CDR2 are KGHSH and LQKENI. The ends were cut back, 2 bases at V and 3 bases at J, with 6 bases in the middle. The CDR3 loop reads CASSPRQTDTQYF. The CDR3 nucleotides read TGTGCCAGCTCACCAAGACAGACAGATACGCAGTATTTT.

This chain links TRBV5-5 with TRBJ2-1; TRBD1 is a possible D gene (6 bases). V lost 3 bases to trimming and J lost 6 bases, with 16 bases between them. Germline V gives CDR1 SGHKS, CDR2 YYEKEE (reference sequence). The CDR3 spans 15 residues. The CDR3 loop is CASSYTVQGLNEQFF. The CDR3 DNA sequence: TGTGCCAGCAGCTATACCGTTCAGGGGCTCAATGAGCAGTTCTTC.

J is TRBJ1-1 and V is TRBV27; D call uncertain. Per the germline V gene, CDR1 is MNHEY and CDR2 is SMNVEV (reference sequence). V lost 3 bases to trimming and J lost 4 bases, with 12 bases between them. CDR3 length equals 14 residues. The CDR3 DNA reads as TGTGCCAGCAGTTTCTACAGTTGGTCCACTGAAGCTTTCTTT. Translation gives CASSFYSWSTEAFF.

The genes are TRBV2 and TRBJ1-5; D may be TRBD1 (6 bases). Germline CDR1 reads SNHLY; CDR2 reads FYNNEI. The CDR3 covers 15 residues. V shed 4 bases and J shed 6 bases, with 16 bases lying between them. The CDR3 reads CASSAWGASSQPQHF. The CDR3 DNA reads TGTGCCAGCAGTGCTTGGGGGGCCTCTAGTCAGCCCCAGCATTTT.

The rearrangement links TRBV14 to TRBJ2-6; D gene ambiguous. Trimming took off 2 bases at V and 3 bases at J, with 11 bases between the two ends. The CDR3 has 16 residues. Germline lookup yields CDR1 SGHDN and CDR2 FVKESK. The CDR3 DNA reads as TGTGCCAGCAGCCAACAAAGGGCGCTTGGGGCCAACGTCCTGACTTTC. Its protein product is CASSQQRALGANVLTF.

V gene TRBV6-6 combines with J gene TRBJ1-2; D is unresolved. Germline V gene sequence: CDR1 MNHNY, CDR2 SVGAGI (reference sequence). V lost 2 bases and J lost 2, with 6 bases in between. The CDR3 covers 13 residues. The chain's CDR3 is CASSYVENYGYTF. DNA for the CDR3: TGTGCCAGCAGTTACGTAGAGAACTATGGCTACACCTTC.

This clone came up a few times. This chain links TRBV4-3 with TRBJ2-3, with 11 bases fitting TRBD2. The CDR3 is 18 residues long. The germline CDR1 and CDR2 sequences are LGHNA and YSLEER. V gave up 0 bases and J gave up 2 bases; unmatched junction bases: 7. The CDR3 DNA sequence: TGCGCCAGCAGCCAAGAATTAGCGGGAGGGTTCTCCACAGATACGCAGTATTTT. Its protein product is CASSQELAGGFSTDTQYF.

The CDR3 reads CASSFRHANQKLFF. CDR3 DNA sequence: TGTGCCAGCAGTTTTAGACACGCGAATCAAAAACTGTTTTTT. This chain uses TRBV28 with TRBJ1-4; D gene uncertain. CDR1 is MDHEN, CDR2 SYDVKM, per germline. This CDR3 spans 14 amino acids. The V end was cut by 3 bases, the J end by 9 bases, with 14 bases between. Variable domain in full (rest from reference TRBV28 and TRBJ1-4): DVKVTQSSRYLVKRTGEKVFLECVQDMDHENMFWYRQDPGLGLRLIYFSYDVKMKEKGDIPEGYSVSREKKERFSLILESASTNQTSMYLCASSFRHANQKLFFGSGTQLSVL.

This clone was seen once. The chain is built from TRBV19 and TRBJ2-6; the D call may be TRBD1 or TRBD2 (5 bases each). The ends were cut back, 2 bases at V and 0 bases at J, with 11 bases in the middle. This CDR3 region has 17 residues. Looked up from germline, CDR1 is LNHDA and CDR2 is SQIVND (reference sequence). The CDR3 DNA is TGTGCCAGTAGTATATTGGGACGCAACTCTGGGGCCAACGTCCTGACTTTC. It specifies CASSILGRNSGANVLTF.

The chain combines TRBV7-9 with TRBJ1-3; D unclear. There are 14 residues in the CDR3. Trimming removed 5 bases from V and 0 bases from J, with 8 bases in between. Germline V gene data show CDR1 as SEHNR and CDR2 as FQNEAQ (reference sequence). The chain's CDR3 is CASSLSSSGNTIYF. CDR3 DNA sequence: TGTGCCAGCAGCCTTAGCAGCTCTGGAAACACCATATATTTT.

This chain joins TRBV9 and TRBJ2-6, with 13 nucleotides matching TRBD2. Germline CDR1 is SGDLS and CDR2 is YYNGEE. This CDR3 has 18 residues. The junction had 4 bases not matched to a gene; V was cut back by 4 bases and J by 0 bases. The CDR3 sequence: CASSPRTSGSSGANVLTF. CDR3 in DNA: TGTGCCAGCAGCCCTCGGACTAGCGGGAGCTCTGGGGCCAACGTCCTGACTTTC.

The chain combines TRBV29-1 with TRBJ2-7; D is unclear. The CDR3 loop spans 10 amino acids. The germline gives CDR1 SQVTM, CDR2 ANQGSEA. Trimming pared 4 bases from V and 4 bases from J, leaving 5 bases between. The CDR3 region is CSVAFYEQYF. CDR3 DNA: TGCAGCGTTGCTTTTTACGAGCAGTACTTC.

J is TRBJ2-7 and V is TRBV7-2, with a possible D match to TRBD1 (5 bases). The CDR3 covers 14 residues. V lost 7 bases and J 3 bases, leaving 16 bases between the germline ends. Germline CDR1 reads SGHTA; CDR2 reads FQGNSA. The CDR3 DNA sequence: TGTGCCAGCACCCCAGGGCCGGCTGTCTACGAGCAGTACTTC. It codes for CASTPGPAVYEQYF.

The CDR3 region is CAWSVLGENTIYF. For the CDR3, the DNA is TGTGCCTGGAGTGTACTCGGAGAAAACACCATATATTTT. V usage is TRBV30 and J usage is TRBJ1-3; D remains unclear. This CDR3 region has 13 residues. Germline-derived CDR1 and CDR2 are GTSNPN and SVGIG (reference sequence). V lost 0 bases and J lost 6, with 9 bases in between.